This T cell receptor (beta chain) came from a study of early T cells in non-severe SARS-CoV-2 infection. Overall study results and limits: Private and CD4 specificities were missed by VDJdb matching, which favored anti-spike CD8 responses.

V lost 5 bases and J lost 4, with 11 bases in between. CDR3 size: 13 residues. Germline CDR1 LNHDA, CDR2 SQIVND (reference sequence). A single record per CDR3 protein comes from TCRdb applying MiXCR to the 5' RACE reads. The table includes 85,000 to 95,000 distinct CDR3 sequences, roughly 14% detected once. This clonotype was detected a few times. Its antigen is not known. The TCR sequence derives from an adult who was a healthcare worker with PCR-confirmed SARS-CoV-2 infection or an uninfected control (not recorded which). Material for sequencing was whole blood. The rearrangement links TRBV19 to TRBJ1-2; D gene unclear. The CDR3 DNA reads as TGTGCCAGTAGTGGTTTACAGATCTATGGCTACACCTTC. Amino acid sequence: CASSGLQIYGYTF.